This entry lists 30 T cell receptor beta chains sequenced from one sample in a study of T cell responses to AZD1222 COVID-19 vaccine. The protocol was immunoSEQ multiplex PCR, while the TCRdb copy is restricted to in-frame clones and leaves out a portion. The repertoire includes about 100,000 clones, 70% to 90% of them detected once, and approximately 7% sits in the top ten. This specimen was peripheral blood, taken on day 0 of AZD1222 vaccination. These TCRs come from an adult in good health.

The chain joins TRBV19 to TRBJ1-5, with 10 bases fitting TRBD1. The CDR3 spans 14 residues. Trimming at V came to 7 bases and at J to 5 bases, leaving 5 bases not matched to a gene. The germline gives CDR1 LNHDA, CDR2 SQIVND (reference sequence). In nucleotides, the CDR3 is TGTGCCAGTACCGCGGGACAGGGGTATCAGCCCCAGCATTTT. Translated: CASTAGQGYQPQHF. The whole variable domain, filled in from reference TRBV19 and TRBJ1-5, reads DGGITQSPKYLFRKEGQNVTLSCEQNLNHDAMYWYRQDPGQGLRLIYYSQIVNDFQKGDIAEGYSVSREKKESFPLTVTSAQKNPTAFYLCASTAGQGYQPQHFGDGTRLSIL.

The chain recombines TRBV12-5 with TRBJ2-5; a possible D gene is TRBD2 (5 bases). Germline V gene lookup returns CDR1 LGHNT and CDR2 FRNRAP. The germline V and J ends were trimmed by 5 bases and 7 bases, with 23 bases remaining between them. This CDR3 spans 16 amino acids. The CDR3 region is CASGRVGRVDSGTQYF. DNA for the CDR3: TGTGCTAGTGGTCGCGTGGGGAGAGTGGATTCGGGGACCCAGTACTTC.

The J gene is TRBJ2-2, the V gene TRBV7-3, with 7 bases matching TRBD1. Looked up from germline, CDR1 is SGHTA and CDR2 is FQGTGA. V shed 1 base and J 6 bases; nucleotides not matched to a gene: 5. The CDR3 is 15 amino acids. Written as DNA, the CDR3 is TGTGCCAGCAGCTTAAACACAGGGGCTGCCGGGGAGCTGTTTTTT. Its translation is CASSLNTGAAGELFF.

This rearrangement joins TRBV12-5 to TRBJ2-6; perhaps TRBD2 as D (5 bases). The germline V gene has CDR1 LGHNT and CDR2 FRNRAP. This CDR3 is 17 amino acids long. V shed 0 bases and J shed 2 bases, with 11 bases lying between them. The CDR3 region has the DNA TGTGCTAGTGGTTTGGTCTCGGGGTGGGCTGGGGCCAACGTCCTGACTTTC. Amino acids: CASGLVSGWAGANVLTF.

This chain uses TRBV18 with TRBJ1-5; D perhaps matches TRBD1 (5 bases). Trimming removed 3 bases at V and 4 bases at J, with 10 bases between. Germline V gene sequence: CDR1 KGHSH, CDR2 LQKENI. The CDR3 runs 14 residues. This chain's CDR3 is CASSPGTANQPQHF. CDR3 DNA sequence: TGTGCCAGCTCACCCGGGACCGCTAATCAGCCCCAGCATTTT.

The chain recombines TRBV3-1 (or the pseudogene TRBV3-2) with TRBJ2-7, with D perhaps TRBD2 (5 bases). The CDR3 has 14 residues. The germline gives CDR1 LGHDT, CDR2 YNNKEL (reference sequence). V lost 2 bases and J 2 bases, leaving 10 bases between the germline ends. DNA of the CDR3: TGTGCCAGCAGCCAACGAGCGGAAACCTACGAGCAGTACTTC. Protein: CASSQRAETYEQYF.

This clone has more than one count but fewer than ten. The chain combines TRBV29-1 with TRBJ1-2; 9 nucleotides align to TRBD1. This CDR3 is built from 11 residues. J was trimmed by 6 bases and V by 7 bases; bases with no gene match: 3. Germline values: CDR1 SQVTM, CDR2 ANQGSEA. The CDR3 here is CSDRQGDGYTF. The DNA of the CDR3 is TGCAGCGACCGACAGGGGGATGGCTACACCTTC.

The chain joins TRBV5-1 to TRBJ2-3; no clear D gene. Looked up from germline, CDR1 is SGHRS and CDR2 is YFSETQ. V shed 0 bases and J shed 3 bases, with 5 bases lying between them. The CDR3 has 13 residues. CDR3 nucleotide sequence: TGCGCCAGCAGCTTGGTAGTGACAGATACGCAGTATTTT. Protein sequence: CASSLVVTDTQYF.

V usage is TRBV10-3 and J usage is TRBJ2-7; D is tentatively TRBD1 or TRBD2 (5 bases each). Trimming stripped 8 bases from V and 2 bases from J, with 16 bases between. Germline assignment: CDR1 ENHRY and CDR2 SYGVKD. The CDR3 is 14 residues long. This chain's CDR3 is CAIQGGQNTYEQYF. As DNA, the CDR3 is TGTGCCATCCAGGGCGGGCAAAATACCTACGAGCAGTACTTC.

This chain links TRBV6-5 with TRBJ2-7, with TRBD2 matching 11 bases. CDR1 MNHEY and CDR2 SVGAGI come from the germline V gene. CDR3 size: 15 residues. V shed 6 bases and J 1 base; nucleotides not matched to a gene: 5. The CDR3 nucleotides are TGTGCCAGCAGGCTCACTAGCGGGAGTTCCTACGAGCAGTACTTC. Its protein product is CASRLTSGSSYEQYF.

The rearrangement joins TRBV7-2 to TRBJ2-4, with 12 bases matching TRBD2. The CDR3 has 15 residues. Unmatched junction bases numbered 4, after V lost 2 bases and J lost 8 bases. Germline V gene sequence: CDR1 SGHTA, CDR2 FQGNSA. The CDR3 nucleotides read TGTGCCAGCAGCTTAAGGACTAGCGGGATAGACATTCAGTACTTC. Encoded protein: CASSLRTSGIDIQYF.

V gene TRBV15 combines with J gene TRBJ2-1; 14 bases fit TRBD2. V lost 1 base, J lost 5 bases, and 4 bases stayed unmatched. The CDR3 totals 17 residues. The germline V gene has CDR1 LNHNV and CDR2 YYDKDF (reference sequence). The CDR3 is CATSRGLAGGPNNEQFF. CDR3 in DNA: TGTGCCACCAGCAGAGGACTAGCGGGAGGGCCGAACAATGAGCAGTTCTTC.

This sequence joins TRBV7-9 and TRBJ2-5; D perhaps matches TRBD1 (6 bases). The germline V gene encodes CDR1 SEHNR and CDR2 FQNEAQ (reference sequence). V shed 5 bases and J shed 5 bases, with 18 bases lying between them. The CDR3 is made up of 15 amino acids. DNA of the CDR3: TGTGCCAGCAGCCTCCCGACGACAGGATCGGAGACCCAGTACTTC. This codes for CASSLPTTGSETQYF.

V gene TRBV28 combines with J gene TRBJ1-6; the D is unclear. V was clipped by 6 bases and J by 7 bases, with 10 bases between them. There are 13 residues in the CDR3. Germline assignment: CDR1 MDHEN and CDR2 SYDVKM. The CDR3 DNA sequence: TGTGCCAGCAGACCCCAGATCAATTCACCCCTCCACTTT. Amino acid sequence: CASRPQINSPLHF. The whole variable domain, filled in from reference TRBV28 and TRBJ1-6, reads DVKVTQSSRYLVKRTGEKVFLECVQDMDHENMFWYRQDPGLGLRLIYFSYDVKMKEKGDIPEGYSVSREKKERFSLILESASTNQTSMYLCASRPQINSPLHFGNGTRLTVT.

This clone was detected only once. The gene calls are TRBV25-1 and TRBJ2-2; D might be TRBD1 (6 bases). This CDR3 is built from 16 residues. V lost 4 bases and J lost 2, with 14 bases in between. CDR1 and CDR2 (germline): MGHDK, SYGVNS. CDR3 loop: CASSVSLTGNTGELFF. The CDR3 coding sequence is TGTGCCAGCAGTGTCTCCCTGACAGGCAACACCGGGGAGCTGTTTTTT.

The gene calls are TRBV7-2 and TRBJ2-7, with 13 bases lining up with TRBD2. The junction had 9 bases not matched to a gene; V was cut back by 5 bases and J by 5 bases. The CDR3 length is 16 residues. The germline gives CDR1 SGHTA, CDR2 FQGNSA. CDR3 sequence reads: CASSTLAGGLSDEQYF. The CDR3 region has the DNA TGTGCCAGCAGCACACTAGCGGGAGGGCTTAGCGACGAGCAGTACTTC.

This clone was counted once. The V gene is TRBV29-1, the J gene TRBJ2-2, with 7 bases identical to TRBD2. Germline assignment: CDR1 SQVTM and CDR2 ANQGSEA. The V gene end was trimmed by 1 base and the J gene end by 5 bases; junction bases not matched to a gene: 7. This CDR3 has 15 amino acids. The CDR3 DNA reads TGCAGCGTTGAAGGGGCGGGAGCTCTGACCGGGGAGCTGTTTTTT. Amino acids: CSVEGAGALTGELFF.

This rearrangement joins TRBV18 to TRBJ1-5; weak D call: TRBD1 (6 bases). Trimming shortened V by 3 bases and J by 2 bases, and 14 bases separated the two germline ends. The germline V gene has CDR1 KGHSH and CDR2 LQKENI. There are 16 residues in the CDR3. The CDR3 here is CASSPPGHGGNQPQHF. CDR3 coding DNA: TGTGCCAGCTCACCCCCGGGACACGGGGGCAATCAGCCCCAGCATTTT.

This clone was picked up a small number of times. This chain connects TRBV11-2 to TRBJ2-1; D remains ambiguous. The germline V gene has CDR1 SGHAT and CDR2 FQNNGV. Trimming left V 5 bases short and J 6 bases short, with 8 bases between. CDR3 length: 12 residues. CDR3 nucleotide sequence: TGTGCCAGCAGCCGTAGTATCAATGAGCAGTTCTTC. Translation: CASSRSINEQFF.

The chain recombines TRBV7-9 with TRBJ2-5; 10 bases align to TRBD1. V shed 4 bases and J 5 bases; nucleotides not matched to a gene: 1. Germline CDR1 SEHNR, CDR2 FQNEAQ (reference sequence). The CDR3 is made up of 13 amino acids. The CDR3 loop reads CASSWTGGETQYF. CDR3 coding DNA: TGTGCCAGCAGCTGGACAGGGGGGGAGACCCAGTACTTC.

V is TRBV21-1 and J is TRBJ1-1. TRBV21-1 is a pseudogene locus. This CDR3 is built from 17 residues. This CDR3 is CASSKAKGDTMNTEAFF. CDR3 coding DNA: TGTGCCAGCAGCAAAGCTAAGGGAGACACCATGAACACTGAAGCTTTCTTT.

V gene TRBV4-3 combines with J gene TRBJ2-3; TRBD2 matches at 12 bases. Germline CDR1 reads LGHNA; CDR2 reads YSLEER. CDR3 length: 17 residues. Trimming removed 0 bases from V and 3 bases from J; junction bases left unmatched: 4. The CDR3 sequence is CASSQEVLAGGTDTQYF. CDR3 bases: TGCGCCAGCAGCCAAGAAGTACTAGCGGGAGGAACAGATACGCAGTATTTT.

V and J are TRBV5-1 and TRBJ2-7; perhaps D is TRBD1 or TRBD2 (7 bases each). This CDR3 has 17 residues. Germline lookup yields CDR1 SGHRS and CDR2 YFSETQ. V gave up 9 bases and J gave up 1 base, with 26 bases separating them. In DNA form, the CDR3 reads TGCGCCACCCGACCAGGGGGGGGGACACCGACTTCCTACGAGCAGTACTTC. It codes for CATRPGGGTPTSYEQYF.

The chain carries TRBV7-2 and TRBJ2-7, with TRBD1 matching 7 bases. Germline V gene lookup returns CDR1 SGHTA and CDR2 FQGNSA. V shed 5 bases, J shed 2 bases, and the junction held 6 bases outside the gene matches. The CDR3 totals 14 residues. The CDR3 spells CASSPHRGAYEQYF. The CDR3, as DNA: TGTGCCAGCAGCCCCCACAGGGGCGCCTACGAGCAGTACTTC.

The chain uses TRBV15 and TRBJ2-1, with 10 positions matching TRBD2. V lost 1 base to trimming and J lost 6 bases; unmatched junction nucleotides: 6. CDR3 length: 16 amino acids. CDR1 is LNHNV and CDR2 is YYDKDF in the germline V gene (reference sequence). The CDR3 sequence: CATSRAEVAGGNEQFF. The CDR3 coding sequence is TGTGCCACCAGCAGAGCGGAAGTAGCGGGAGGCAATGAGCAGTTCTTC.

This rearrangement joins TRBV28 to TRBJ2-7; a possible D gene is TRBD1 (6 bases). The CDR3 extends over 15 amino acids. The V gene's germline CDR1 is MDHEN and CDR2 SYDVKM. Trimming took 4 bases from V and 1 from J, leaving 14 bases between them. The CDR3 protein is CASSSTWTASYEQYF. DNA of the CDR3: TGTGCCAGCAGTTCCACCTGGACAGCATCCTACGAGCAGTACTTC. The variable domain in full, with the rest retrieved from reference TRBV28 and TRBJ2-7, is DVKVTQSSRYLVKRTGEKVFLECVQDMDHENMFWYRQDPGLGLRLIYFSYDVKMKEKGDIPEGYSVSREKKERFSLILESASTNQTSMYLCASSSTWTASYEQYFGPGTRLTVT.

The chain links TRBV5-6 to TRBJ1-5; 8 nucleotides line up with TRBD1. From germline, CDR1 is SGHDT and CDR2 YYEEEE. The CDR3 length is 15 residues. V shed 4 bases, J shed 5 bases, and the junction held 8 bases outside the gene matches. The CDR3 nucleotides read TGTGCCAGCAGCCACTTAAAGGGACAGGATCAGCCCCAGCATTTT. Translated: CASSHLKGQDQPQHF. The whole variable domain, remainder taken from reference TRBV5-6 and TRBJ1-5, is DAGVTQSPTHLIKTRGQQVTLRCSPKSGHDTVSWYQQALGQGPQFIFQYYEEEERQRGNFPDRFSGHQFPNYSSELNVNALLLGDSALYLCASSHLKGQDQPQHFGDGTRLSIL.

This CDR3 reads CASSQRHRRDNEKLFF. The CDR3 bases are TGCGCCAGCAGCCAACGGCATCGGCGGGATAATGAAAAACTGTTTTTT. The chain employs TRBV4-3 and TRBJ1-4, with D unclear. From germline, CDR1 is LGHNA and CDR2 YSLEER. V was cut by 2 bases and J by 4 bases, with 14 bases left in between. This CDR3 is built from 16 residues.

V is TRBV7-3 and J is TRBJ2-7; TRBD1 aligns across 12 bases. CDR1 is SGHTA and CDR2 is FQGTGA in the germline V gene. V dropped 0 bases and J dropped 5; count of bases not matched to a gene: 8. CDR3 size: 17 residues. CDR3 sequence (DNA): TGTGCCAGCAGCTTAACGGGTAGGGACAGGGGGCTTAACGAGCAGTACTTC. Protein sequence: CASSLTGRDRGLNEQYF.

The CDR3 DNA reads TGTGCCAGCAGCCTTCTGGAAAAGGCCCAGCATTTT. It codes for CASSLLEKAQHF. This chain links TRBV12-3 or TRBV12-4 with TRBJ1-5; D remains ambiguous. The CDR3 runs 12 residues. Trimming took off 6 bases at V and 11 bases at J, with 14 bases between the two ends.